This T cell receptor beta chain was sequenced in a study of regulatory T cells in long-lasting Graves disease. The ends lost 6 bases at V and 3 bases at J; junction bases unmatched: 4. The CDR3 is 14 amino acids. This clonotype occurred many times. CDR3 regions were amplified by Arm-PCR using iRepertoire HTBI primers to build TCR beta libraries. TCRdb processed the multiplex PCR reads anew with MiXCR; each CDR3 protein has one entry. The sample holds fewer than 450,000 distinct CDR3 sequences, 15% seen once. The time point denotes: newly diagnosed GD, antithyroid drugs for less than 3 months. RNA extracted from PBMCs served as the sequencing template. The sample was also linked to a second study, of T cells in Graves' hyperthyroidism and ophthalmopathy.

This sequence joins TRBV12-3 or TRBV12-4 and TRBJ1-2; 10 positions match TRBD1. The clonotype originates from a woman aged 40 to 55 with Graves disease. Sequenced here: peripheral blood mononuclear cells (PBMCs), sampled at new diagnosis, from a patient treated with antithyroid drugs. The CDR3 protein is CASRPGTGDYGYTF. The DNA for the CDR3 is TGTGCCAGCAGACCCGGGACAGGGGACTATGGCTACACCTTC.